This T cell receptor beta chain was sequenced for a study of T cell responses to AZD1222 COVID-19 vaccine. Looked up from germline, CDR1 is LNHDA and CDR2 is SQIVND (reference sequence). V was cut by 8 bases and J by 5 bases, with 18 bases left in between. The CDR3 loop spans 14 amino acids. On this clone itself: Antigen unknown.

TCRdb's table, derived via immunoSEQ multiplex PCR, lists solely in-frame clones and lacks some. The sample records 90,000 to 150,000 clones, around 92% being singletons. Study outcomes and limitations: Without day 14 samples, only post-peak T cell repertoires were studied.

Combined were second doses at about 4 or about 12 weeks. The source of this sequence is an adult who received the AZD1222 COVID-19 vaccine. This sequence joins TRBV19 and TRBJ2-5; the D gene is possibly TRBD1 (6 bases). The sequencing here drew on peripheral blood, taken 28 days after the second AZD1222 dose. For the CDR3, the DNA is TGTGCCAGTCAAGCAGGGGTCGGGTCGGAGACCCAGTACTTC. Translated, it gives CASQAGVGSETQYF.